What follows describes a single T cell receptor (beta chain). This sample was included in a study of blood T cell repertoires in COVID-19. The authors' processing: How many nucleated cells were present was estimated from reference gene primer amplification. Libraries were prepared by immunoSEQ multiplex PCR; TCRdb keeps only in-frame clonotypes and omits some of them. The V and J calls and clone size are taken from that table; D and trimming were inferred from the DNA. The sample includes 70,000 or so clones, roughly 79% of them seen just once. Germline V CDR1 and CDR2: MNHEY, SMNVEV (reference sequence). This CDR3 has 15 residues. Trimming took off 5 bases at V and 0 bases at J, with 11 bases between the two ends.

The chain links TRBV27 to TRBJ1-3, with D perhaps matching TRBD1 (5 bases). The clonotype was recovered from a man between 60 and 75 years old with acute or convalescent COVID-19. The sample was peripheral blood. The CDR3 DNA reads TGTGCCAGCAGTCCCGGGACTTTCTCTGGAAACACCATATATTTT. It translates to CASSPGTFSGNTIYF.